Listed below are T cell receptor beta chains from one sample, sequenced in a study of T cell responses to AZD1222 COVID-19 vaccine. Sequencing was performed with immunoSEQ multiplex PCR; in TCRdb, only in-frame clones are kept and a portion is missing. The data show approximately 110,000 clones, with about 85% seen just once and 3.5% to 4.5% held by the top ten. Material: peripheral blood, obtained on day 0 of AZD1222 vaccination. The receptor source for this set is an adult in good health. Both conserved end residues are trimmed from each CDR3.

v_call cdr3_aa
TRBV19 ASSIGATSGLFGGKETQY
TRBV14 ASSQDEAGASTDTQY
TRBV19 ASTQGAGTEAF
TRBV7-9 ASSSPGQGSREQY
TRBV14 ASSQLAGGPYEQY
TRBV5-1 ASSQGGVTGNTIY
TRBV4-3 ASSQERGYTEAF
TRBV23-1 ASSQETGGGGYT
TRBV7-2 ASSFSGVYSGNTIY
TRBV4-1 ASSQGGTGDQETQY
TRBV7-9 ASSPRRLGASTDTQY
TRBV30 AWSVAGTVYVEAF
TRBV10-1 ASRGAPQVLTYEQY
TRBV2 ASKGLLGNQPQH
TRBV15 ATSRGYGNTEAF
TRBV27 ASSFQGGDNQPQH
TRBV19 ASSRDNRVRGYGYT
TRBV18 ASSPPAGQETQY
TRBV28 AIVHQGTQETQY
TRBV24-1 ATSDRQGNSPLH
TRBV30 AWSETSGTSEF
TRBV27 ASSLWGTYVGTEAF
TRBV4-3 ASSQDQAGEGDTQY
TRBV30 AWEPGQNTEAF
TRBV15 ATSTGTSGAYNEQF
TRBV4-3 ASSQDLRTQY
TRBV5-4 ASSLDQTTEAF
TRBV7-9 ASSGGNTIY
TRBV27 ASSSDRSYGYT
TRBV6-2/TRBV6-3 ASSWVGDRPQH
TRBV3-1/TRBV3-2 ASSQRWPTNTEAF
TRBV5-4 ASSLDRDDTQY
TRBV5-4 ASSLSGRAYEQY
TRBV5-5 ASSRRGGETKNIQY
TRBV19 ASSNLQPGRDTQY
TRBV6-6 ASSSDYNTEAF
TRBV29-1 SVAGYYGYT
TRBV11-1 ASSLTDRGDYGYT
TRBV9 ASSPRNSYEQY
TRBV7-6 ASSLEAAGNTIY